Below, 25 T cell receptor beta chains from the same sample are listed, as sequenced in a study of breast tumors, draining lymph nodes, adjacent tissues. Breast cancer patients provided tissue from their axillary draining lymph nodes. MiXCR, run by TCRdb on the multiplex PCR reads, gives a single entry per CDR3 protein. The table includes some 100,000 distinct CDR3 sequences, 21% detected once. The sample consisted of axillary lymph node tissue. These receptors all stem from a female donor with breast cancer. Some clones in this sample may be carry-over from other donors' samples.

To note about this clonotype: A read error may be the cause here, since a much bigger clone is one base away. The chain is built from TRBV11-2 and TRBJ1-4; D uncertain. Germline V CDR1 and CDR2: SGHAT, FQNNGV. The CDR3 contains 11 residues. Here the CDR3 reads CASSFSEKLLF. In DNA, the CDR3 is TGTGCCAGCAGCTTTTCGGAAAAACTGCTTTTT.

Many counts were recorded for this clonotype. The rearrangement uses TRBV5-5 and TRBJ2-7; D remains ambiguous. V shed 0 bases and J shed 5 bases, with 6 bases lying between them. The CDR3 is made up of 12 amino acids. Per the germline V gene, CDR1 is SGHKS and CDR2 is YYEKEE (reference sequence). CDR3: CASSLEWDEQYF. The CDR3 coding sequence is TGTGCCAGCAGCTTGGAATGGGACGAGCAGTACTTC.

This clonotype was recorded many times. The CDR3 region is CASSVTSAETQYF. DNA for the CDR3: TGTGCCAGCAGCGTTACTAGCGCAGAGACCCAGTACTTC. The rearrangement joins TRBV5-6 to TRBJ2-5; 7 nucleotides match TRBD2. CDR1 and CDR2 (germline): SGHDT, YYEEEE. The CDR3 spans 13 residues. V lost 4 bases, J lost 4 bases, and 4 bases stayed unmatched.

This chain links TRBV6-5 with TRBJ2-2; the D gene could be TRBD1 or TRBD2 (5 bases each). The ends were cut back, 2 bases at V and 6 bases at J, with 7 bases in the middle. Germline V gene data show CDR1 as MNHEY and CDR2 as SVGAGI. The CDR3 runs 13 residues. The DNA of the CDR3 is TGTGCCAGCAGTTACGGGGACGCCGGGGAGCTGTTTTTT. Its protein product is CASSYGDAGELFF.

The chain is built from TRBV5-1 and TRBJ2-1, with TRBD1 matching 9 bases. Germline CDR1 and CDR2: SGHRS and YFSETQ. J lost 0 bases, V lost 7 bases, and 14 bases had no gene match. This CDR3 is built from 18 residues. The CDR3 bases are TGCGCCAGCTCCCTACGGACAGGGGTCGGGAGCTCCTACAATGAGCAGTTCTTC. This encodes CASSLRTGVGSSYNEQFF.

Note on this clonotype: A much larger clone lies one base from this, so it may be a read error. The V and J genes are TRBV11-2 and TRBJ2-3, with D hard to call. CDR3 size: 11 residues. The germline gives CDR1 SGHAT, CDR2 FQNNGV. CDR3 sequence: CAGSLPDTQYF. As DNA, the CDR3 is TGTGCCGGCAGCTTACCAGATACGCAGTATTTT.

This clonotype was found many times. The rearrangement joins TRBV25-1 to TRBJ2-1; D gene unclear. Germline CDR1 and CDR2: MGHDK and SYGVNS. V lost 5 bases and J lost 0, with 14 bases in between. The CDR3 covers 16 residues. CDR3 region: CASSQLGSSSYNEQFF. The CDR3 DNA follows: TGTGCCAGCAGTCAGCTAGGCTCGAGCTCCTACAATGAGCAGTTCTTC.

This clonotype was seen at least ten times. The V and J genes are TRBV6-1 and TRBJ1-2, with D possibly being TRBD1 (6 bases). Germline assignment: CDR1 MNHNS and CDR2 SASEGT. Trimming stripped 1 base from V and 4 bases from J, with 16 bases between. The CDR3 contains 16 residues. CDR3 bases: TGTGCCAGCAGTGAAGTTCTACAGGGCAATTCCTATGGCTACACCTTC. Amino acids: CASSEVLQGNSYGYTF.

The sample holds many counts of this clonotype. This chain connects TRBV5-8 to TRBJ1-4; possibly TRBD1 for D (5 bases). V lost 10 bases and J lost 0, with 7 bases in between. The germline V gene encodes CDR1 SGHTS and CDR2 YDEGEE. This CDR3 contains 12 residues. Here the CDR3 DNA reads TGTGCCGCGGGGGCAACTAATGAAAAACTGTTTTTT. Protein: CAAGATNEKLFF.

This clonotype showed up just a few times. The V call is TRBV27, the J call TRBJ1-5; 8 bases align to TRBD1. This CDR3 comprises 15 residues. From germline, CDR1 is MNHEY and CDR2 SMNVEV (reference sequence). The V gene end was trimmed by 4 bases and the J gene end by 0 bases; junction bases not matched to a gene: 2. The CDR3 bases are TGTGCCAGCAGTTCGACAGGGGTTAGCAATCAGCCCCAGCATTTT. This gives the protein CASSSTGVSNQPQHF.

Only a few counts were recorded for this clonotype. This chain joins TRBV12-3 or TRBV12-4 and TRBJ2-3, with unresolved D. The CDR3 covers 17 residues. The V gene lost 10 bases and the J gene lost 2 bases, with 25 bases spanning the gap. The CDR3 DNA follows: TGTGCCACCCGAATACTACAATGGAAAATTAACACAGATACGCAGTATTTT. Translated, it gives CATRILQWKINTDTQYF.

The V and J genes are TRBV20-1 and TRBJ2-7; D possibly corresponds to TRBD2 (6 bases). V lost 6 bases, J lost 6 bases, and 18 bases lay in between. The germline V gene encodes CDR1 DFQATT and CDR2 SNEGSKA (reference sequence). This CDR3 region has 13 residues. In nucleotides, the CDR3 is TGCAGTGCCGGCGGAGGGTCGAATCGCGAGCAGTACTTC. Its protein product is CSAGGGSNREQYF.

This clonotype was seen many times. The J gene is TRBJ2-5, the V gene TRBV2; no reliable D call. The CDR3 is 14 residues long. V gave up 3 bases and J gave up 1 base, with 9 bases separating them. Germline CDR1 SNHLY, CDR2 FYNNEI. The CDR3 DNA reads TGTGCCAGCAGTGAGGTCCGGACCCAAGAGACCCAGTACTTC. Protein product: CASSEVRTQETQYF. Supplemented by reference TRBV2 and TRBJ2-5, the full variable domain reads EPEVTQTPSHQVTQMGQEVILRCVPISNHLYFYWYRQILGQKVEFLVSFYNNEISEKSEIFDDQFSVERPDGSNFTLKIRSTKLEDSAMYFCASSEVRTQETQYFGPGTRLLVL.

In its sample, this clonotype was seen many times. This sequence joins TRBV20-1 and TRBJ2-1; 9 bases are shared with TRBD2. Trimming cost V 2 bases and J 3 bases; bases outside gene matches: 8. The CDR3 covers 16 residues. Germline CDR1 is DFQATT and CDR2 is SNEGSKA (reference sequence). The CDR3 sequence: CSARPWGSGSYNEQFF. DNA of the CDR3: TGCAGTGCTAGACCCTGGGGTAGCGGGAGCTACAATGAGCAGTTCTTC.

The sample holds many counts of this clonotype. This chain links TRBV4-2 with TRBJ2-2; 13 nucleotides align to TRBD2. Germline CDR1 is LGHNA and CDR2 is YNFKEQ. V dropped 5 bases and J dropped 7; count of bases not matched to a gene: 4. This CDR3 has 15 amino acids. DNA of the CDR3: TGTGCCAGCAGCTCGGGACTAGCGGGGAGCGGGGAGCTGTTTTTT. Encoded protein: CASSSGLAGSGELFF.

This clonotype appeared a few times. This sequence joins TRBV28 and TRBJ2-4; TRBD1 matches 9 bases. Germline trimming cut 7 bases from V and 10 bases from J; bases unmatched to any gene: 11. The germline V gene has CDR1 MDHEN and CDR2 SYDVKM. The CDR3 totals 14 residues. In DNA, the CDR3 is TGTGCCAGCACCCCCCTCCGGACAGGGGAGATTCAGTACTTC. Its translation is CASTPLRTGEIQYF.

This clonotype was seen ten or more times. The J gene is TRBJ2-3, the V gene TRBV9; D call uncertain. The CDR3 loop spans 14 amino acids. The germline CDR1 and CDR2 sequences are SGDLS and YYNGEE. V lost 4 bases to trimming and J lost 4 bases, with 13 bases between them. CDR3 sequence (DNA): TGTGCCAGCAGCTCAATTCGGGCGGCAGATACGCAGTATTTT. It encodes CASSSIRAADTQYF.

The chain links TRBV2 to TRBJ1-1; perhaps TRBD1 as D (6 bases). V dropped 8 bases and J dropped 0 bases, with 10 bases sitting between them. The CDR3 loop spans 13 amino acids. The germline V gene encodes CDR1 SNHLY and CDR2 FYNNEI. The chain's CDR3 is CASLGGMNTEAFF. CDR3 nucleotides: TGTGCCAGCTTAGGGGGAATGAACACTGAAGCTTTCTTT.

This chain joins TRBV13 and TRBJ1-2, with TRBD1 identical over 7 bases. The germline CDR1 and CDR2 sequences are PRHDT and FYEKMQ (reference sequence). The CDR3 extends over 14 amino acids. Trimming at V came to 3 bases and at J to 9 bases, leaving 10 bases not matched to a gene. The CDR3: CASSLAGDSWSYTF. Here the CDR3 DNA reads TGTGCCAGCAGCTTGGCGGGGGACAGCTGGAGCTACACCTTC.

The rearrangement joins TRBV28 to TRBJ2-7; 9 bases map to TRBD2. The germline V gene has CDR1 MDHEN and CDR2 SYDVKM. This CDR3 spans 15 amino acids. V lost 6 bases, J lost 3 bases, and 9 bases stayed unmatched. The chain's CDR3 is CASRSSGGTNYEQYF. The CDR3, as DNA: TGTGCCAGCAGGTCGAGCGGGGGGACAAACTACGAGCAGTACTTC. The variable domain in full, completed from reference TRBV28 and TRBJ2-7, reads DVKVTQSSRYLVKRTGEKVFLECVQDMDHENMFWYRQDPGLGLRLIYFSYDVKMKEKGDIPEGYSVSREKKERFSLILESASTNQTSMYLCASRSSGGTNYEQYFGPGTRLTVT.

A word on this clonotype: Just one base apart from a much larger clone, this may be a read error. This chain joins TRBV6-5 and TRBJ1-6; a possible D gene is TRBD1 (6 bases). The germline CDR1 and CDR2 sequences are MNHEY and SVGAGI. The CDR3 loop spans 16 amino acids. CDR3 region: CASSPPRTVRNSPLRF. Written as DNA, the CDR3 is TGTGCCAGCAGCCCCCCTAGGACAGTTCGAAATTCACCCCTCCGCTTT.

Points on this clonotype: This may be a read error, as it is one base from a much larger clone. The CDR3 DNA reads TGTGCCAGCAGCCGTGTGGGGGGGCCGATCACAGATACGCAGTATTTT. It codes for CASSRVGGPITDTQYF. V and J are TRBV7-3 and TRBJ2-3; D perhaps matches TRBD2 (7 bases). Germline assignment: CDR1 SGHTA and CDR2 FQGTGA. Trimming cost V 5 bases and J 2 bases, with 17 bases left between them. This CDR3 comprises 16 residues.

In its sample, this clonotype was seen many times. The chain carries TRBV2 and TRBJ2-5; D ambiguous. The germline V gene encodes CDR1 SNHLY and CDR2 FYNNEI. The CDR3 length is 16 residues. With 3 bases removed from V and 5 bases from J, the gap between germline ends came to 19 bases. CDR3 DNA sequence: TGTGCCAGCAGTGAGTACGGTACTCTATCTTTCGAGACCCAGTACTTC. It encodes CASSEYGTLSFETQYF.

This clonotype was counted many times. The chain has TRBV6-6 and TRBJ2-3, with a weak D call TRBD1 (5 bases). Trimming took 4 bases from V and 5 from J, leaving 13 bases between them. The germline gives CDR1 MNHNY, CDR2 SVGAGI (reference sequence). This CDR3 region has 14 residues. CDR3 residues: CASSLGQGIDTQYF. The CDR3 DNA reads TGTGCCAGCAGTTTAGGTCAGGGCATAGATACGCAGTATTTT.

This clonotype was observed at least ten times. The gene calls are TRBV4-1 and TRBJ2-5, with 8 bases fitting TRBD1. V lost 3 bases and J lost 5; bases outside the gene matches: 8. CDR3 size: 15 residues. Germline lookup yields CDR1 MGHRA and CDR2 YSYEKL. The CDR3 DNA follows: TGCGCCAGCAGCCATAGAACAGGGGGTGGGGAGACCCAGTACTTC. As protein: CASSHRTGGGETQYF.